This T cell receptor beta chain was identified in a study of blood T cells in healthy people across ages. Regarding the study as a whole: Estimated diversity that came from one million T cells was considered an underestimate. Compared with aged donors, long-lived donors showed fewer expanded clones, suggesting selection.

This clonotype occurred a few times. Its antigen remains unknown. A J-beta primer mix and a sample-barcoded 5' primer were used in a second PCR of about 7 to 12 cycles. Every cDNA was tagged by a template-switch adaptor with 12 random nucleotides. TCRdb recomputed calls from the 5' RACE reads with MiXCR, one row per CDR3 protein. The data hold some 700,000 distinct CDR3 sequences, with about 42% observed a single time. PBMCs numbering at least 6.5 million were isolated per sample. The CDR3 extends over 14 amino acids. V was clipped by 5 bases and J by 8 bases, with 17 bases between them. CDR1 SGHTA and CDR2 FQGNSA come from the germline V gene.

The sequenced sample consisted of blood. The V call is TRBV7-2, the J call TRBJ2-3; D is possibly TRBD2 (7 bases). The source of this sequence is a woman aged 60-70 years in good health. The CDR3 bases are TGTGCCAGCAGCCGAAGTCGGGGGGCAGGTACGCAGTATTTT. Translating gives CASSRSRGAGTQYF.